This TCR beta chain was documented in a study of T cell responses to AZD1222 COVID-19 vaccine. The table came from immunoSEQ multiplex PCR; TCRdb's copy has only in-frame clones and leaves some out. Here the sample spans approximately 140,000 clones, roughly 90% being singletons. Trimming removed 3 bases from V and 11 bases from J, with 19 bases in between. This CDR3 is 14 amino acids long. The germline V gene has CDR1 LGHNA and CDR2 YSLEER. The receptor's source is an adult in good health. The gene calls are TRBV4-3 and TRBJ1-1; a possible D gene is TRBD1 (5 bases). The sample in question was peripheral blood, obtained on day 0 of AZD1222 vaccination. CDR3 bases: TGCGCCAGCAGCCAGGCGGGCCGGGGGGTAGGGGCTTTCTTT. It is translated as CASSQAGRGVGAFF.